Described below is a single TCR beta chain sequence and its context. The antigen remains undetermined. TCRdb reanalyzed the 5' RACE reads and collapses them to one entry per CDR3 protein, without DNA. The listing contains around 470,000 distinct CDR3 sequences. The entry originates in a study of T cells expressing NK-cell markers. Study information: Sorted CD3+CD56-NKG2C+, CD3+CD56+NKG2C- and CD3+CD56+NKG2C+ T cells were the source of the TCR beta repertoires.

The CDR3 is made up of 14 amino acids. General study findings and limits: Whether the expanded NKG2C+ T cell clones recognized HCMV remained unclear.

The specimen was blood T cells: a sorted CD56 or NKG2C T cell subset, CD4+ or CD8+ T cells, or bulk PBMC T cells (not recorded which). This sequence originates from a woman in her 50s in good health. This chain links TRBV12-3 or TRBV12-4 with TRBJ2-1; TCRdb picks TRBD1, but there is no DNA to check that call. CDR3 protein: CASSLAYRGNEQFF.